This T cell receptor beta chain was captured in a study of graft-versus-host responses after intestinal transplantation. Study results and caveats: Researchers found GvH clones in recipient marrow, and some showed up first in ileum or blood. The presence of high graft-versus-host to host-versus-graft clonal ratios in allografts characterized patients with graft-donor T cell macrochimerism. Early HvG declines after transplant were associated with peak circulating GvH clone levels.

Here immunoSEQ multiplex PCR was the method, and the copy in TCRdb shows in-frame clones only, minus some. The profile shows 7,000 or so clones, around 28% of them singletons. This clone was seen once. The sequencing here drew on alloreactive CD4+ T cells from a mixed lymphocyte reaction culture, taken before intestinal transplant. Subset: CFSE-low proliferating T cells sorted from roughly six-day pre-transplant mixed lymphocyte reaction (GvH or HvG direction). This TCR was recovered from a human patient who received an intestinal transplant.

The CDR3 DNA sequence: TGCGCCAGCAGTAGGGCTGACTCCTACAATGAGCAGTTCTTC. The encoded protein is CASSRADSYNEQFF. V and J are TRBV10-1 and TRBJ2-1; D remains ambiguous. Trimming took 5 bases from V and 0 from J, leaving 8 bases between them. The CDR3 is 14 amino acids. Germline values: CDR1 WNHNN, CDR2 SYGVQD (reference sequence).